Listed here are 4 T cell receptor beta chains from one sample, sequenced in a study of cytomegalovirus exposure and HLA in healthy donors (dated by TCRdb to the late 2010s). The method behind the library was the immunoSEQ multiplex PCR assay. The multiplex PCR relied on a mix of 60 forward primers for TCR Vbeta segments and 13 reverse primers for TCR Jbeta segments. TCRdb obtained this table from immuneACCESS and retained in-frame rearrangements with V and J assigned. These tables miss some clones; where compared with another copy, unresolved V genes account for less than half of the shortfall, and the remainder is unexplained. The sample data list 100,000 to 150,000 clones, and roughly 84% of these were observed just once. About 1.2% of the sample lies in the top ten. Source material: PBMCs. The receptors derive from a girl between 2 and 10 years old in good health and CMV-seronegative.

J is TRBJ2-7 and V is TRBV28; no clear D gene. The germline CDR1 and CDR2 sequences are MDHEN and SYDVKM. CDR3 length equals 12 residues. With 6 bases removed from V and 7 bases from J, the gap between germline ends came to 13 bases. CDR3 loop: CASSLTWREQYF. The DNA for the CDR3 is TGTGCCAGCAGCCTGACCTGGAGAGAGCAGTACTTC.

Details on this clone: Distinct nucleotide sequences in the sample also encode this CDR3. This chain connects TRBV4-1 to TRBJ1-1; 7 bases map to TRBD1. With V trimmed by 1 base and J by 3 bases, 5 bases remained unmatched. This CDR3 contains 15 residues. Germline loops: CDR1 MGHRA, CDR2 YSYEKL. CDR3 residues: CASSQVGQQDTEAFF. The DNA for the CDR3 is TGCGCCAGCAGCCAAGTGGGACAGCAAGACACTGAAGCTTTCTTT.

V and J are TRBV6-5 and TRBJ2-1, with TRBD2 matching over 9 bases. The V and J ends lost 6 bases and 10 bases, in that order; junction bases with no gene match: 7. The CDR3 is made up of 13 amino acids. Germline-derived CDR1 and CDR2 are MNHEY and SVGAGI. CDR3: CASRRGGVKEQFF. For the CDR3, the DNA is TGTGCCAGCAGGCGGGGGGGCGTAAAGGAGCAGTTCTTC.

V and J are TRBV9 and TRBJ2-1, with a possible D match to TRBD2 (6 bases). Germline V CDR1 and CDR2: SGDLS, YYNGEE. This CDR3 spans 14 amino acids. The V end lost 0 bases, the J end lost 4 bases, and 8 bases lay between the germline ends. The CDR3 spells CASSVDGSYNEQFF. DNA of the CDR3: TGTGCCAGCAGCGTAGACGGGAGTTACAATGAGCAGTTCTTC.